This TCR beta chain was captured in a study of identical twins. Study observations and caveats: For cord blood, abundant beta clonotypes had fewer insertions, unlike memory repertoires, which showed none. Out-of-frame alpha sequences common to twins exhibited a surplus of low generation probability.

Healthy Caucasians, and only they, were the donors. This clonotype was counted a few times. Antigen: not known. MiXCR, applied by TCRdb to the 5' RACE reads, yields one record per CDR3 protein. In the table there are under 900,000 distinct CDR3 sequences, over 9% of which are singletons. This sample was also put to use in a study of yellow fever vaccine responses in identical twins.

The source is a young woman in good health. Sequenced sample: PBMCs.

The CDR3 is CSASRRRERTDTQYF. The CDR3 bases are TGCAGTGCTAGTCGAAGGCGGGAACGCACAGATACGCAGTATTTT. This chain links TRBV20-1 with TRBJ2-3, with D possibly TRBD2 on 6 matching bases. CDR3 length equals 15 residues. Germline V gives CDR1 DFQATT, CDR2 SNEGSKA (reference sequence). Deletions cut 3 bases from V and 1 base from J, with 14 bases between.